Listed below are T cell receptor beta chains from one sample, sequenced in a study of T-cell reconstitution after alpha-beta-depleted transplantation in children. TCRdb re-analysed the PCR reads in MiXCR, keeping a single row per CDR3 protein. The sample consists of fewer than 550,000 distinct CDR3 sequences, about an eighth of them appearing once. The sample here was PBMCs, mostly from graft donor cells, taken 180 days after TCRalphabeta/CD19-depleted stem cell transplant. These receptors were obtained from a female patient aged 2-15 years who had a stem cell transplant for aplastic anemia, so the T cells may come from the graft donor. CDR3s leave out the opening cysteine and the closing phenylalanine or tryptophan.

TRBJ2-3 TRBV25-1 ASSEYYGVPDTQY
TRBJ1-5 TRBV5-5 ASSLFRDRDQPQH
TRBJ2-2 TRBV7-2 ASSFRATGELF
TRBJ1-2 TRBV20-1 SARDGGKYYGYT
TRBJ2-2 TRBV11-3 ASLPTGGRTGELF
TRBJ2-1 TRBV7-2 ASSLDRDRENEQF
TRBJ2-1 TRBV12-3/TRBV12-4 ASSQAVISYNEQF
TRBJ2-7 TRBV5-6 ASTQQGSSYEQY
TRBJ1-1 TRBV29-1 SVGKLGTPNTEAF
TRBJ2-7 TRBV28 ASSWTSGYYEQY
TRBJ1-1 TRBV20-1 SATRTRGNTEAF
TRBJ2-1 TRBV28 ASKVGQSYNEQF
TRBJ2-1 TRBV6-2/TRBV6-3 ASSPLAGITYNEQF
TRBJ2-1 TRBV28 ASRRDRDYNEQF
TRBJ2-1 TRBV6-2/TRBV6-3 ASFTVRNEQF
TRBJ1-5 TRBV19 ASSISGGNQPQH
TRBJ2-1 TRBV4-3 ASSRVGLAGAPYNEQF
TRBJ1-1 TRBV6-5 ASSYSWKVLNTEAF
TRBJ2-5 TRBV5-8 ASSHGTGEVETQY
TRBJ2-5 TRBV20-1 SARDIRETQY
TRBJ1-5 TRBV20-1 SASSWDSNQPQH
TRBJ1-2 TRBV9 ASSVDRRAYGYT
TRBJ1-1 TRBV28 ASSFVVENTEVF
TRBJ1-5 TRBV28 ASSVDRGLEPQH
TRBJ1-3 TRBV5-4 ASSNRIGPAMRNTIY
TRBJ1-6 TRBV12-3/TRBV12-4 ASSQGLDSPLH
TRBJ2-2 TRBV7-2 ASSLTQGAGGELF
TRBJ2-1 TRBV12-3/TRBV12-4 ASSFEGKDYNEQF
TRBJ2-1 TRBV7-6 ASSLATVSGGGNEQF
TRBJ1-1 TRBV4-3 ASSQDTDRGETMNTEAF
TRBJ2-2 TRBV11-2 ASSLGERDTGELF
TRBJ2-7 TRBV12-3/TRBV12-4 ASSWGTETYEQY
TRBJ2-5 TRBV29-1 SDTGGFRETQY
TRBJ2-3 TRBV20-1 SAWGRGTDTQY
TRBJ2-1 TRBV27 ASMGGGLASYNEQF
TRBJ2-3 TRBV3-1 ASSQVKGRTSTDTQY
TRBJ2-5 TRBV20-1 SAPSGQGLSGGETQY
TRBJ2-1 TRBV12-3/TRBV12-4 ATLSTATYNEQF
TRBJ1-1 TRBV7-8 ASSLTLLLNTEAF
TRBJ2-3 TRBV20-1 SARVPGSTYSTDTQY
TRBJ1-2 TRBV18 ASSPTTGGDGYT
TRBJ1-1 TRBV5-1 ASSSGTGLGTEAF
TRBJ2-1 TRBV24-1 ATSDVPGLAGEGQF
TRBJ2-2 TRBV13 ASSPQGQGGTGELF
TRBJ2-1 TRBV28 ASSLTQGATYNEQF
TRBJ1-1 TRBV5-4 ASSLSATNTEAF
TRBJ2-1 TRBV7-9 ASRIAGGVYNEQF
TRBJ1-4 TRBV12-3/TRBV12-4 ASSLHDATNEKLF
TRBJ2-1 TRBV28 ASSFWTWEEGSYNEQF
TRBJ1-6 TRBV5-1 ASSLDSPLH
TRBJ2-3 TRBV7-2 ASSYSIHGASGSVDTQY
TRBJ2-1 TRBV28 ASSLWGLAVGDEQF
TRBJ1-2 TRBV3-1 ASSPRDRVTDGYT
TRBJ1-5 TRBV12-3/TRBV12-4 ASSSRPTSPGHLEESNQPQH
TRBJ2-4 TRBV29-1 SVGIRTSGWLAKNIQY
TRBJ2-7 TRBV28 ASSLGRASGSEYEQY
TRBJ2-3 TRBV19 ASSKGQDADTQY
TRBJ2-1 TRBV7-3 ASSLTRTNEQF